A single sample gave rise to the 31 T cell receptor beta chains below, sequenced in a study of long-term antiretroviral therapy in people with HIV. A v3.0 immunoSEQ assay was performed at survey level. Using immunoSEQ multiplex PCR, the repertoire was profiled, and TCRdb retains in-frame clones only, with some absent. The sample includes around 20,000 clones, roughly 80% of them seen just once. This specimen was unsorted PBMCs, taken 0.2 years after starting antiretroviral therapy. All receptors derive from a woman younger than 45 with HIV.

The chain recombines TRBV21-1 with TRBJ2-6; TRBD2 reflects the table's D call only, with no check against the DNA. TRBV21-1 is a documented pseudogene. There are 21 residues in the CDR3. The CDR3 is CASSKDGTSGGPLSGANVLTF. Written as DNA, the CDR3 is TGTGCCAGCAGCAAAGACGGGACTAGCGGGGGTCCCCTCTCTGGGGCCAACGTCCTGACTTTC.

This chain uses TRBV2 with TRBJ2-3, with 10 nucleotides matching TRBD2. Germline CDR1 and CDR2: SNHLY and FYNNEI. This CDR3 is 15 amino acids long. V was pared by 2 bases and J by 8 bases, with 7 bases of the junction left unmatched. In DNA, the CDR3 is TGTGCCAGCAGTGAAACAGCGGGGGGGTCAAGTACGCAGTATTTT. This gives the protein CASSETAGGSSTQYF.

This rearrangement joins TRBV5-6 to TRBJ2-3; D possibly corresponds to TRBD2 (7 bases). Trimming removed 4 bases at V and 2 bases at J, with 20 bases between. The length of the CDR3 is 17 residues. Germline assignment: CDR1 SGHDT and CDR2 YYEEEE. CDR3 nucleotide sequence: TGTGCCAGCAGCGCCTTTGGGGGAGGGGGGGACACAGATACGCAGTATTTT. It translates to CASSAFGGGGDTDTQYF.

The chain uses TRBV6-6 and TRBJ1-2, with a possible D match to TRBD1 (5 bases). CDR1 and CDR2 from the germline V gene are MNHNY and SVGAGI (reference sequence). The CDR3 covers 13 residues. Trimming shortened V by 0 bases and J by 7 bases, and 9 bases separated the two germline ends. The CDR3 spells CASSYSGGVGYTF. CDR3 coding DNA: TGTGCCAGCAGTTACTCCGGGGGAGTTGGCTACACCTTC.

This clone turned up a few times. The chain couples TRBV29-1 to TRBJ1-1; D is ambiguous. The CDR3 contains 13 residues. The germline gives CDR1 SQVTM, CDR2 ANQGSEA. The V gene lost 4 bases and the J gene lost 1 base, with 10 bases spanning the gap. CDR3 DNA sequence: TGCAGCGTTGGCGGAAACCAGAACACTGAAGCTTTCTTT. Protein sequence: CSVGGNQNTEAFF.

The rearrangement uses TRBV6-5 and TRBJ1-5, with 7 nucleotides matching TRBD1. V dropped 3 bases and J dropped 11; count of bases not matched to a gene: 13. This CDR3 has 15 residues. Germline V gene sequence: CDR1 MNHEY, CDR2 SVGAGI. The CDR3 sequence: CASSYDRDSVGAQHF. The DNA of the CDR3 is TGTGCCAGCAGTTATGACCGGGACAGTGTCGGGGCCCAGCATTTT.

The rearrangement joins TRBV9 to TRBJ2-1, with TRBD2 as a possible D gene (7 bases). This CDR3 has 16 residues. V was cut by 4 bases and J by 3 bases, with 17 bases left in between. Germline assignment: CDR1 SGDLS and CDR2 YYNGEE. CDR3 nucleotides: TGTGCCAGCAGCTCGAGAGGGGGGGCCGGCTACAATGAGCAGTTCTTC. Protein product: CASSSRGGAGYNEQFF.

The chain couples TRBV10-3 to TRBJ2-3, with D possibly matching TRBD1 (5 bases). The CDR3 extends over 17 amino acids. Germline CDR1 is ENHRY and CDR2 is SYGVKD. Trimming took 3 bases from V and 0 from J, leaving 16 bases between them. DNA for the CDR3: TGTGCCATCAGTGATTTGGCCCAGGGAAGGAGCACAGATACGCAGTATTTT. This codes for CAISDLAQGRSTDTQYF.

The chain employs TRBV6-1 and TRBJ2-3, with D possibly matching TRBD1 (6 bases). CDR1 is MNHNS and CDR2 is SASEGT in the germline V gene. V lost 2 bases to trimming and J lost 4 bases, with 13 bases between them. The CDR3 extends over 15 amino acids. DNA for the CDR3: TGTGCCAGCAGTGAACAGGGGACGTTGGCAGATACGCAGTATTTT. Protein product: CASSEQGTLADTQYF.

Written as DNA, the CDR3 is TGTGCCTGGACAACGGGACAACTGAACACTGAAGCTTTCTTT. Protein sequence: CAWTTGQLNTEAFF. This chain links TRBV30 with TRBJ1-1; TRBD1 is a possible D gene (6 bases). The CDR3 length is 14 residues. In germline, CDR1 is GTSNPN, CDR2 SVGIG (reference sequence). V lost 4 bases to trimming and J lost 0 bases, with 12 bases between them. Filled out from reference TRBV30 and TRBJ1-1, the complete variable domain reads SQTIHQWPATLVQPVGSPLSLECTVEGTSNPNLYWYRQAAGRGLQLLFYSVGIGQISSEVPQNLSASRPQDRQFILSSKKLLLSDSGFYLCAWTTGQLNTEAFFGQGTRLTVV.

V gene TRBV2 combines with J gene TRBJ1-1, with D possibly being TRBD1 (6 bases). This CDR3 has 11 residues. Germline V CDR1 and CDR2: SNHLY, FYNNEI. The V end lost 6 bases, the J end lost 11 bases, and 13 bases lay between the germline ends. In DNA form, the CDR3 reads TGTGCCAGCAGCGCAGGGGTGGACGCTTTCTTT. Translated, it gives CASSAGVDAFF.

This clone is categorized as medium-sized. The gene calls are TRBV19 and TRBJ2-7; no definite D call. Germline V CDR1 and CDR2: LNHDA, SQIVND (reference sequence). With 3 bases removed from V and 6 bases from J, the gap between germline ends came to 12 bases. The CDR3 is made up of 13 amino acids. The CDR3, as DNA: TGTGCCAGTAGTATTGGCAAAGGAAGCGAGCAGTACGTC. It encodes CASSIGKGSEQYV.

CDR3 nucleotides: TGTGCCAGCAGTTTATTGCTCGGCTACAATGAGCAGTTCTTC. Translated, it gives CASSLLLGYNEQFF. This chain uses TRBV27 with TRBJ2-1; D uncertain. This CDR3 has 14 residues. Germline CDR1 is MNHEY and CDR2 is SMNVEV (reference sequence). V lost 1 base and J lost 3, with 7 bases in between.

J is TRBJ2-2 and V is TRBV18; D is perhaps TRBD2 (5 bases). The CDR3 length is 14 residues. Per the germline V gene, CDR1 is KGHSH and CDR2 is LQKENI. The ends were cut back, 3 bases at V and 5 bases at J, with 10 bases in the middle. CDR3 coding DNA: TGTGCCAGCTCACCGACAAGAGGGACCGGGGAGCTGTTTTTT. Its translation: CASSPTRGTGELFF.

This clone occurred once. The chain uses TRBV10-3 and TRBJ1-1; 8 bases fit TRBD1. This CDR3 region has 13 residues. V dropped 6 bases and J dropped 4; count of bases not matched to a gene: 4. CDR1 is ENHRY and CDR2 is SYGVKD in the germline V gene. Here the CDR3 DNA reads TGTGCCATCAGAGATACAGGGGGCACTGAAGCTTTCTTT. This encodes CAIRDTGGTEAFF.

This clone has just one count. The CDR3 sequence is CASSQEKSTEAFF. CDR3 coding DNA: TGTGCCAGCAGCCAAGAAAAGTCGACTGAAGCTTTCTTT. The chain uses TRBV4-2 and TRBJ1-1; D uncertain. Germline CDR1 LGHNA, CDR2 YNFKEQ. The V and J ends lost 0 bases and 5 bases respectively, with 7 bases between them. The length of the CDR3 is 13 residues.

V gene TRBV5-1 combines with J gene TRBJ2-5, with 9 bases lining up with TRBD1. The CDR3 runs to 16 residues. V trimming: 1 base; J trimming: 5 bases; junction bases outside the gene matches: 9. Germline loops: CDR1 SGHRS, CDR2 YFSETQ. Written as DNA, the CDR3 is TGCGCCAGCAGCTTGTCAGGGACAGGGACAAGGGAGACCCAGTACTTC. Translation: CASSLSGTGTRETQYF.

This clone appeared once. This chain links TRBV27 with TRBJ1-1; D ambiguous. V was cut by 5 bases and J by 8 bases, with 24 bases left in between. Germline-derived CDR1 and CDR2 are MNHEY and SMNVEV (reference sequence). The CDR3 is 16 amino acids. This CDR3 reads CASSVDGGLGVREAFF. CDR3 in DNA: TGTGCCAGCAGTGTAGACGGCGGCCTCGGCGTAAGAGAAGCTTTCTTT.

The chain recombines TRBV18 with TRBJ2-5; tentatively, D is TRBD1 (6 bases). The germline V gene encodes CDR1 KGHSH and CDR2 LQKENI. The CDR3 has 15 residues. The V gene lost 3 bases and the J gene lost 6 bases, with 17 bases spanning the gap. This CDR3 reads CASSPFIEGGKTQYF. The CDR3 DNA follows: TGTGCCAGCTCACCTTTTATTGAAGGGGGAAAGACCCAGTACTTC. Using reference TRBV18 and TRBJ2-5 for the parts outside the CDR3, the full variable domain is NAGVMQNPRHLVRRRGQEARLRCSPMKGHSHVYWYRQLPEEGLKFMVYLQKENIIDESGMPKERFSAEFPKEGPSILRIQQVVRGDSAAYFCASSPFIEGGKTQYFGPGTRLLVL.

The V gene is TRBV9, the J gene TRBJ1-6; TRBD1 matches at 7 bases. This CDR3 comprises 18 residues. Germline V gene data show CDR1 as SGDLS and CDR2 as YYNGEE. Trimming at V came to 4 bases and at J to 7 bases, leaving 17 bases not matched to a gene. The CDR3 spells CASSPGGGVGRGNSPLHF. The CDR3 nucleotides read TGTGCCAGCAGCCCCGGCGGAGGGGTGGGCAGGGGGAATTCACCCCTCCACTTT. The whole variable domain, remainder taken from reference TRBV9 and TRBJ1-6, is DSGVTQTPKHLITATGQRVTLRCSPRSGDLSVYWYQQSLDQGLQFLIQYYNGEERAKGNILERFSAQQFPDLHSELNLSSLELGDSALYFCASSPGGGVGRGNSPLHFGNGTRLTVT.

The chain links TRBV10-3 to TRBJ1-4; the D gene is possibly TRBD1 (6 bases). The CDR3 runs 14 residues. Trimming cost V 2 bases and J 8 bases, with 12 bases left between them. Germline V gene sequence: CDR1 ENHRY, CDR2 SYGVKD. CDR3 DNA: TGTGCCATCAGTGAGGAAACAGGGAACGAAAAACTGTTTTTT. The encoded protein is CAISEETGNEKLFF.

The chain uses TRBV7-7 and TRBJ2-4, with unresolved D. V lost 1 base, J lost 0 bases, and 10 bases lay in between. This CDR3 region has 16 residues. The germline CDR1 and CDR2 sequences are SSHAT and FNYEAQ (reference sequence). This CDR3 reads CASSLGLGIAKNIQYF. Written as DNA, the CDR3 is TGTGCCAGCAGCTTAGGGTTGGGGATAGCCAAAAACATTCAGTACTTC.

The CDR3 here is CASRLARKGGNYGYTF. The CDR3, as DNA: TGTGCAAGTCGCTTAGCGCGTAAGGGTGGAAACTATGGCTACACCTTC. The rearrangement joins TRBV12-2 to TRBJ1-2. TRBV12-2 represents a pseudogene. The CDR3 is 16 amino acids.

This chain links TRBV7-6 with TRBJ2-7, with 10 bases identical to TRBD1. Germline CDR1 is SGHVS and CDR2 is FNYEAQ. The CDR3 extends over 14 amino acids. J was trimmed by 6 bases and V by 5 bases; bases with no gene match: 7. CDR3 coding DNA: TGTGCCAGCAGCCCCGGGACAGGGGCCGGCGAGCAGTACTTC. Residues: CASSPGTGAGEQYF.

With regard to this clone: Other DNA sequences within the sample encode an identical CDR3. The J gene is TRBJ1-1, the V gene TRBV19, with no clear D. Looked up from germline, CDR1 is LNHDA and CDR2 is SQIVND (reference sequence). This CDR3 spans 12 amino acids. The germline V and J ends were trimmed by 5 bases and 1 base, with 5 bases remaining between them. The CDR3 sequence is CASSRENTEAFF. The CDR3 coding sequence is TGTGCCAGTAGTCGGGAGAACACTGAAGCTTTCTTT.

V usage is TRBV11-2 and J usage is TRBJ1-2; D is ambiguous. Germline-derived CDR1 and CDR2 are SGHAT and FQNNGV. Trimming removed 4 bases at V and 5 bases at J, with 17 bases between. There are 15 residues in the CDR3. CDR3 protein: CASSSKDTSLYGYTF. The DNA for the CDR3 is TGTGCCAGCAGCTCCAAAGACACCTCCCTGTATGGCTACACCTTC.

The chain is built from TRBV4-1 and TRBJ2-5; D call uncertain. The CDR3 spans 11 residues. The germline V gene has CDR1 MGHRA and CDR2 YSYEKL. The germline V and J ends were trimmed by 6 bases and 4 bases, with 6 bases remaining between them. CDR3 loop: CASRARETQYF. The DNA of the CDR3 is TGCGCCAGCAGGGCTAGAGAGACCCAGTACTTC.

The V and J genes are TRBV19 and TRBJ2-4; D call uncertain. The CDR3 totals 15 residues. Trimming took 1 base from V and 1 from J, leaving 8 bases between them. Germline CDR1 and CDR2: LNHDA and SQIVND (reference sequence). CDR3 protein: CASSIAPEAKNIQYF. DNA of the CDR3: TGTGCCAGTAGTATAGCCCCGGAGGCCAAAAACATTCAGTACTTC.

The CDR3 region is CASTIGQHNSPLHF. CDR3 in DNA: TGTGCCAGCACCATAGGACAGCATAATTCACCCCTCCACTTT. The V and J genes are TRBV6-1 and TRBJ1-6, with a weak D call TRBD1 (6 bases). CDR1 MNHNS and CDR2 SASEGT come from the germline V gene. The CDR3 loop spans 14 amino acids. Trimming took off 7 bases at V and 5 bases at J, with 12 bases between the two ends.

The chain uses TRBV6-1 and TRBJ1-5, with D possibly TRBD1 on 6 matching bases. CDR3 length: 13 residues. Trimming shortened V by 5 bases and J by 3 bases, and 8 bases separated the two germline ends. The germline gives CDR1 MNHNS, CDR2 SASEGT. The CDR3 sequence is CASSQGPNQPQHF. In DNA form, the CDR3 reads TGTGCCAGCAGTCAGGGGCCCAATCAGCCCCAGCATTTT.

The CDR3 loop reads CASSLEGGLNTEAFF. CDR3 sequence (DNA): TGCGCCAGCAGCTTGGAGGGGGGGTTGAACACTGAAGCTTTCTTT. The J gene is TRBJ1-1, the V gene TRBV5-1; TRBD1 might be the D (6 bases). The ends were cut back, 0 bases at V and 0 bases at J, with 9 bases in the middle. The CDR3 spans 15 residues. Per germline, CDR1 SGHRS and CDR2 YFSETQ.